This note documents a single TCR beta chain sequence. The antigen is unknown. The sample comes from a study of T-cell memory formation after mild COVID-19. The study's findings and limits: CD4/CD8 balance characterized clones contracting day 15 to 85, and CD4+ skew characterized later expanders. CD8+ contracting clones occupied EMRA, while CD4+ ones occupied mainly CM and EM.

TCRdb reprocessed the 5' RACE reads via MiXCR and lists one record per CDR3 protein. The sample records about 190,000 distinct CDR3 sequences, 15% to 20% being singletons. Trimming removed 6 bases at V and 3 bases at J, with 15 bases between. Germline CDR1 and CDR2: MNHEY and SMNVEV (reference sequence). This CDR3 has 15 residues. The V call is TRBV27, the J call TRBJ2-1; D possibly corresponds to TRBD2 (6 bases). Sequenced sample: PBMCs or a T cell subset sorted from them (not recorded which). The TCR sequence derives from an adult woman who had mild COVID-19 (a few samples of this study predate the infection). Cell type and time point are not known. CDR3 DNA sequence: TGTGCCAGCAGGCACCGGGACTGGAACTACAATGAGCAGTTCTTC. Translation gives CASRHRDWNYNEQFF.